These T cell receptor beta chains were read from a single sample in a study of blood T cell repertoires in COVID-19. Profiled with immunoSEQ multiplex PCR; TCRdb holds only in-frame clones, not every one. The table lists about 220,000 clones, 75% to 85% of them singletons. The specimen was peripheral blood. These receptors came from a man aged 45 to 65 with active or convalescent COVID-19. Both conserved end residues are part of each CDR3. D genes are given only for firm matches.

>TRBV27|15|.|TRBJ1-4
CASSSQRGSYEKLFF
TGTGCCAGCAGTTCCCAACGGGGGTCTTATGAAAAACTGTTTTTT
>TRBV28|14|.|TRBJ1-5
CASSLLGQNQPQHF
TGTGCCAGCAGTTTATTGGGACAAAATCAGCCCCAGCATTTT
>TRBV6-5|14|.|TRBJ2-3
CASSYRNGADTQYF
TGTGCCAGCAGTTACCGTAACGGGGCAGATACGCAGTATTTT
>TRBV9|15|.|TRBJ2-1
CASSVATGSYNEQFF
TGTGCCAGCAGCGTAGCTACGGGATCCTACAATGAGCAGTTCTTC
>TRBV28|16|.|TRBJ1-2
CASTPPRGLPYYGYTF
TGTGCCAGCACCCCCCCCAGGGGCCTCCCCTACTATGGCTACACCTTC
>TRBV19|17|TRBD1|TRBJ2-1
CASRGDLHRGCFNEQFF
TGTGCCAGTAGAGGGGACCTCCACAGGGGGTGTTTCAATGAGCAGTTCTTC
>TRBV4-1|12|.|TRBJ2-5
CASSQVRETQYF
TGCGCCAGCAGCCAAGTCCGAGAGACCCAGTACTTC
>TRBV5-5|15|.|TRBJ1-6
CASSPQTSYNSPLHF
TGTGCCAGCAGCCCCCAGACTAGCTATAATTCACCCCTCCACTTT
>TRBV11-2|15|TRBD2|TRBJ2-5
CASSLSGSGWETQYF
TGTGCCAGCAGCTTATCCGGTAGCGGGTGGGAGACCCAGTACTTC
>TRBV5-1|13|TRBD2|TRBJ2-7
CASRGLANYEQYF
TGCGCCAGCAGGGGACTAGCGAACTACGAGCAGTACTTC
>TRBV11-2|14|TRBD2|TRBJ2-1
CASSLSGRWNEQFF
TGTGCCAGCAGCTTATCCGGGAGGTGGAATGAGCAGTTCTTC
>TRBV2|14|TRBD1|TRBJ1-2
CANSKEGTGYGYTF
TGTGCCAACAGCAAGGAGGGGACAGGGTATGGCTACACCTTC